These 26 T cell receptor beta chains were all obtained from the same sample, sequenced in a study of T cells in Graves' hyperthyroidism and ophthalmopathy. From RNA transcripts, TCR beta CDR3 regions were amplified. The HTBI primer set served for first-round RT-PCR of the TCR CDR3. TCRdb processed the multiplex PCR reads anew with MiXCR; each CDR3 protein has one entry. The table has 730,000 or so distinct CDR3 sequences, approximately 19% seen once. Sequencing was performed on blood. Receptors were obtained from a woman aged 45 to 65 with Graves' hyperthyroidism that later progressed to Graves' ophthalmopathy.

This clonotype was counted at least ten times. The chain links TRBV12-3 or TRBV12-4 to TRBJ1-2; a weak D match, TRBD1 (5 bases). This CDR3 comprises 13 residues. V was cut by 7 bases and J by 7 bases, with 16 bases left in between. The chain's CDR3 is CASTLKGFGGYTF. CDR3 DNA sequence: TGTGCCAGCACATTAAAGGGGTTCGGTGGCTACACCTTC.

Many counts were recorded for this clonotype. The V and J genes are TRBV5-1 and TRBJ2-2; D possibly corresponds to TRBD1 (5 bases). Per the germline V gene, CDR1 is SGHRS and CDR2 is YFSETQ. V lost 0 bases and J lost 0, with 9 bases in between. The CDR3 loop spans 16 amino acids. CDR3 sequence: CASSLGGPANTGELFF. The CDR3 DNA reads TGCGCCAGCAGCTTGGGGGGCCCAGCGAACACCGGGGAGCTGTTTTTT.

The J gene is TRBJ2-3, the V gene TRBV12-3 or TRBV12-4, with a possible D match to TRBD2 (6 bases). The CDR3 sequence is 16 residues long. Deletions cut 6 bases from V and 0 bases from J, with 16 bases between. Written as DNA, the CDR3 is TGTGCCAGCAGCCCCCGGTGGCGGGGAAGCACAGATACGCAGTATTTT. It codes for CASSPRWRGSTDTQYF.

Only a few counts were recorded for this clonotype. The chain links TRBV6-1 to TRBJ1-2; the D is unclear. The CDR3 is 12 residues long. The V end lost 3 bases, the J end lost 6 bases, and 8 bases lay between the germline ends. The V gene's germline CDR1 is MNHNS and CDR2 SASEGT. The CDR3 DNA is TGTGCCAGCAGTGACGGGCTCGATGGCTACACCTTC. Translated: CASSDGLDGYTF.

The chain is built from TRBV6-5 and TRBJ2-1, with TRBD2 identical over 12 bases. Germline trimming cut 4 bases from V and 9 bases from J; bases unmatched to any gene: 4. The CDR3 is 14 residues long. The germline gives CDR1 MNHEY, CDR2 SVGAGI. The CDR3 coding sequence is TGTGCCAGCAGTTCTCTAGCGGGGGGGCGTGAGCAGTTCTTC. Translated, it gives CASSSLAGGREQFF.

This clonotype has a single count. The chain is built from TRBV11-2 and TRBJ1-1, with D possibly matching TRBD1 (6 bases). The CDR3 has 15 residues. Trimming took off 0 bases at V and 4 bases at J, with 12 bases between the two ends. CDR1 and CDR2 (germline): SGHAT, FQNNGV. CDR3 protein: CASSLDGQLGTEAFF. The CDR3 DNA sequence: TGTGCCAGCAGCTTAGACGGACAGCTGGGCACTGAAGCTTTCTTT.

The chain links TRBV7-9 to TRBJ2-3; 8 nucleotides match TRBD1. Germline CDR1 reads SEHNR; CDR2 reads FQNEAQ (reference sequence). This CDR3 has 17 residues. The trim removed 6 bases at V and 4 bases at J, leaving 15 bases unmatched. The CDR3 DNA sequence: TGTGCCAGCAGTTCAGCTCCGGGACAGGATATTGCAGATACGCAGTATTTT. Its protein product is CASSSAPGQDIADTQYF.

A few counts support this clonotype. The CDR3 sequence: CASSPPGSDGYEQYF. The DNA for the CDR3 is TGTGCCAGCTCACCACCTGGGAGTGACGGCTACGAGCAGTACTTC. The gene calls are TRBV18 and TRBJ2-7, with a possible D match to TRBD2 (5 bases). Germline V gene sequence: CDR1 KGHSH, CDR2 LQKENI. This CDR3 spans 15 amino acids. Deletions cut 0 bases from V and 3 bases from J, with 12 bases between.

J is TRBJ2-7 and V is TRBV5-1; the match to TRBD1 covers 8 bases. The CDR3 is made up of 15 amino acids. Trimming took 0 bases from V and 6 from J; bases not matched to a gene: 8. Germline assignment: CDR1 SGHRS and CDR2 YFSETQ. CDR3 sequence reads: CASSLGQGRWFEQYF. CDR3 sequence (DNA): TGCGCCAGCAGCTTGGGACAGGGGCGATGGTTCGAGCAGTACTTC.

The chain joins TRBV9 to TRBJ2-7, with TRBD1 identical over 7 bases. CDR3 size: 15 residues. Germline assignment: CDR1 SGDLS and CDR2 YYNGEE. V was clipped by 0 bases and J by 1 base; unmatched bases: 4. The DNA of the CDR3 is TGTGCCAGCAGCGTAGAGACAGGGTATTCCTACGAGCAGTACTTC. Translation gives CASSVETGYSYEQYF.

The CDR3 sequence is CASSTPQREVDEQFF. The CDR3 DNA follows: TGTGCCAGTAGTACCCCCCAGCGGGAGGTTGATGAGCAGTTCTTC. The chain combines TRBV19 with TRBJ2-1; 9 bases agree with TRBD2. The CDR3 spans 15 residues. Germline assignment: CDR1 LNHDA and CDR2 SQIVND (reference sequence). V trimming: 4 bases; J trimming: 8 bases; junction bases outside the gene matches: 9.

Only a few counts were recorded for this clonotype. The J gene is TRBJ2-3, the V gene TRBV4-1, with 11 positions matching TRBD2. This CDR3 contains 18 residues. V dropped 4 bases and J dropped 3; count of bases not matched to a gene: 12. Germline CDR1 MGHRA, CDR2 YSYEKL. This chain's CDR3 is CASSREGNSGGVTDTQYF. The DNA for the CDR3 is TGCGCCAGCAGCCGAGAAGGGAATAGCGGGGGGGTAACAGATACGCAGTATTTT.

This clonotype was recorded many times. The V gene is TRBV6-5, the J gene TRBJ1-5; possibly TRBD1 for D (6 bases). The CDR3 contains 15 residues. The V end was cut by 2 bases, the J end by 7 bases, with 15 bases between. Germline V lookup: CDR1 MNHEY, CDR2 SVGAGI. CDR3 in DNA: TGTGCCAGCAGTTACGAGGGGGGGGCGTACCAGCCCCAGCATTTT. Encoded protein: CASSYEGGAYQPQHF.

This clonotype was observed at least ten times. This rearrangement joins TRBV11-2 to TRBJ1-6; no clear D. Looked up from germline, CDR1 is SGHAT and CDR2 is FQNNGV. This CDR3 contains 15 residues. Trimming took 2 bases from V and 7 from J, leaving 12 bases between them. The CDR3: CASSLRAAGNSPLHF. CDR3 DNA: TGTGCCAGCAGCTTAAGGGCAGCGGGGAATTCACCCCTCCACTTT.

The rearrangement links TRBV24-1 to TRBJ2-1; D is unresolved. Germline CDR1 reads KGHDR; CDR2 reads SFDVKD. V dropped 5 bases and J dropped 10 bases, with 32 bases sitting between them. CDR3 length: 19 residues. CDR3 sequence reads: CATSGPTPRTSLDLGEQFF. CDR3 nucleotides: TGTGCCACCAGTGGCCCTACCCCTCGGACGTCCCTCGACCTGGGGGAGCAGTTCTTC.

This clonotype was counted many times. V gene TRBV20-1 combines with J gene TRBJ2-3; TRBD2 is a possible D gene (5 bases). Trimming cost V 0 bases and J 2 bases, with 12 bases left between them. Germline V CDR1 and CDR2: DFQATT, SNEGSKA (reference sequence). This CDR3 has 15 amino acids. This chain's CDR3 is CSARDVRETTDTQYF. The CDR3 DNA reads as TGCAGTGCTAGAGATGTGAGGGAAACCACAGATACGCAGTATTTT.

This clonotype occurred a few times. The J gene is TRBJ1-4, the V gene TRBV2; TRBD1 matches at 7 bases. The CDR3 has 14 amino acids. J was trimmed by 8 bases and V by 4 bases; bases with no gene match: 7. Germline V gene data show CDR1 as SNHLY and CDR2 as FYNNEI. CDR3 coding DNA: TGTGCCAGCAGTGCCGCTACAGGGGTCGAAAAACTGTTTTTT. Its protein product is CASSAATGVEKLFF.

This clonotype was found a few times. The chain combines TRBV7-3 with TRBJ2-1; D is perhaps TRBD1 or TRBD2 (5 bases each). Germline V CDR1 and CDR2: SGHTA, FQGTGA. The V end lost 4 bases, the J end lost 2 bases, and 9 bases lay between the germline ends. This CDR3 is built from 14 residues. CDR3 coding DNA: TGTGCCAGCAGCTCCCCGGGACCCTACAATGAGCAGTTCTTC. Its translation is CASSSPGPYNEQFF.

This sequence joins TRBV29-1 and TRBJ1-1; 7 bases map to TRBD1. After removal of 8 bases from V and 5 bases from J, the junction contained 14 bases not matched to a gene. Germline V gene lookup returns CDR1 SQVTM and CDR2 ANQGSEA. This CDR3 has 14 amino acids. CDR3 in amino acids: CSIQGGLPGTEAFF. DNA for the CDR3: TGCAGCATTCAGGGGGGACTCCCGGGGACTGAAGCTTTCTTT.

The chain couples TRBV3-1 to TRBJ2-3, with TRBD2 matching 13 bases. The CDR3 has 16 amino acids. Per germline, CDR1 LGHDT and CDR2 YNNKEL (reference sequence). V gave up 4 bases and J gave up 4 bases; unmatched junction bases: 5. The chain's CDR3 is CASSLLLAGGPDTQYF. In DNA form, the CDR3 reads TGTGCCAGCAGCCTACTACTAGCGGGGGGGCCAGATACGCAGTATTTT.

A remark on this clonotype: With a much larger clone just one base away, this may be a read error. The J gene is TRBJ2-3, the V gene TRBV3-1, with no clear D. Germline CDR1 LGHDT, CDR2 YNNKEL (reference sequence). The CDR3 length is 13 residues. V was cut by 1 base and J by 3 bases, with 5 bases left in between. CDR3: CASSQAATDTQYF. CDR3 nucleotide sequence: TGTGCCAGCAGCCAAGCGGCGACAGATACGCAGTATTTT.

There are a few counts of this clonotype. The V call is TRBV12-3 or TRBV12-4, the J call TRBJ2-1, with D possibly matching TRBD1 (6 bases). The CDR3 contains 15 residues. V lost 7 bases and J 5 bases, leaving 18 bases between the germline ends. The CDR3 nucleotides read TGTGCCAGCATTAAGCGGACAGCGAGTAACAATGAGCAGTTCTTC. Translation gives CASIKRTASNNEQFF.

CDR3 amino acids: CAIRPGDGSGYTF. CDR3 DNA: TGTGCCATCCGCCCCGGGGATGGGTCTGGCTACACCTTC. The rearrangement links TRBV10-3 to TRBJ1-2; D is unresolved. V lost 8 bases and J 7 bases, leaving 17 bases between the germline ends. This CDR3 region has 13 residues. Germline CDR1 ENHRY, CDR2 SYGVKD.

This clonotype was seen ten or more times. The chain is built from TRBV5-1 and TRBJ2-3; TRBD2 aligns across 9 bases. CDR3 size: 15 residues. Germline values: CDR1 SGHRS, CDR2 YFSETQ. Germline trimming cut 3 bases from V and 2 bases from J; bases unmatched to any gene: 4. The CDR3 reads CASSSSGGFTDTQYF. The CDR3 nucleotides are TGCGCCAGCAGCTCGAGCGGGGGGTTCACAGATACGCAGTATTTT.

The chain's CDR3 is CASSQPLDSVNSPLHF. The CDR3 nucleotides read TGCGCCAGCAGCCAACCGCTTGACAGCGTTAATTCACCCCTCCACTTT. The rearrangement joins TRBV4-1 to TRBJ1-6; tentative D call: TRBD1 (5 bases). CDR3 size: 16 residues. CDR1 is MGHRA and CDR2 is YSYEKL in the germline V gene. Trimming pared 2 bases from V and 6 bases from J, leaving 14 bases between.

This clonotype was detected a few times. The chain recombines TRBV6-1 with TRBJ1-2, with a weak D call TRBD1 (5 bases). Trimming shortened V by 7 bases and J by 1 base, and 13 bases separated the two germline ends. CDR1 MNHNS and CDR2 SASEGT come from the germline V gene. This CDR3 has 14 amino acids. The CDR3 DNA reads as TGTGCCAGCACCTCCGGGGGGGGTAACTATGGCTACACCTTC. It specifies CASTSGGGNYGYTF.